This T cell receptor beta chain was recorded in a study of CD8+ T cells in alopecia areata. Extracted RNA was reverse transcribed, and the resulting cDNA served as sequencing template. Repertoires were generated with immunoSEQ multiplex PCR, while TCRdb's copy carries only in-frame clones and drops some. The sample includes a few hundred thousand clones, about 60% seen only once; the top ten take around 0.92%. V dropped 5 bases and J dropped 5 bases, with 15 bases sitting between them. The CDR3 is made up of 14 amino acids. The germline V gene encodes CDR1 SGHTA and CDR2 FQGNSA. As for treatment: oral pan-JAK inhibitor, 5-10 mg twice daily.

The input for sequencing was CD4+ T cells sorted from blood, taken around week 54, from a patient treated with tofacitinib. The J gene is TRBJ2-5, the V gene TRBV7-2, with D unclear. The receptor was derived from a human donor with alopecia areata. DNA for the CDR3: TGTGCCAGCAGCCCGGCTAGGTGGAGTGAGACCCAGTACTTC. Protein product: CASSPARWSETQYF.